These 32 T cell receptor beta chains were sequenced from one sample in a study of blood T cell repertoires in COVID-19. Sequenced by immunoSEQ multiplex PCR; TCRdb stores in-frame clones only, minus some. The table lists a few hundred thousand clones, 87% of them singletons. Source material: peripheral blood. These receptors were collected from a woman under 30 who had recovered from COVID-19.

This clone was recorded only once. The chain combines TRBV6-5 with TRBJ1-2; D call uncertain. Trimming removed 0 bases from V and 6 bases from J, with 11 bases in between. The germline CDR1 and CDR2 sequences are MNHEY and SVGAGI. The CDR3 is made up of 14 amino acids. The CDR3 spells CASSYSTVANGYTF. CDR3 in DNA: TGTGCCAGCAGTTACTCGACGGTAGCAAATGGCTACACCTTC.

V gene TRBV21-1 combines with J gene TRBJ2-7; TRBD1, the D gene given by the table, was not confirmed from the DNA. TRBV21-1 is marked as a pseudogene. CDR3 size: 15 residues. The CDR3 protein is CASSKGRTADYEQYF. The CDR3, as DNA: TGTGCCAGCAGCAAAGGGCGGACAGCGGACTACGAGCAGTACTTC.

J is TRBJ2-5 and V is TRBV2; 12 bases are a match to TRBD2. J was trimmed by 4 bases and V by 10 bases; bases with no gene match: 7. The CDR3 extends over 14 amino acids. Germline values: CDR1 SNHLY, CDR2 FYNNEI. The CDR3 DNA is TGTGCCACTCCGACTAGCGGGAGAGCAGAGACCCAGTACTTC. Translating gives CATPTSGRAETQYF.

Here the CDR3 reads CAWSGEFKPYEQYF. The CDR3 bases are TGTGCCTGGAGTGGAGAGTTTAAGCCCTACGAGCAGTACTTC. The J gene is TRBJ2-7, the V gene TRBV30; no firm D call. This CDR3 is 14 amino acids long. Germline CDR1 reads GTSNPN; CDR2 reads SVGIG (reference sequence). V gave up 1 base and J gave up 2 bases, with 12 bases separating them. Full variable domain (remainder filled in from reference TRBV30 and TRBJ2-7): SQTIHQWPATLVQPVGSPLSLECTVEGTSNPNLYWYRQAAGRGLQLLFYSVGIGQISSEVPQNLSASRPQDRQFILSSKKLLLSDSGFYLCAWSGEFKPYEQYFGPGTRLTVT.

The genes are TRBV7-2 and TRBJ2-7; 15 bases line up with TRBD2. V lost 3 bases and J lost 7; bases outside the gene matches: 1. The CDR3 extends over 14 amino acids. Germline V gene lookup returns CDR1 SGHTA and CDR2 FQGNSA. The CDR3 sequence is CASSLGTSGREQYF. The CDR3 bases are TGTGCCAGCAGCTTGGGGACTAGCGGGAGGGAGCAGTACTTC.

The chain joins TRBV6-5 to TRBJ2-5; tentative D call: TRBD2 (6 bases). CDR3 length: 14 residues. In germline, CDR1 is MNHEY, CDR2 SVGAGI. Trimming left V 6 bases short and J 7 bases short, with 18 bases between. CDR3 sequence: CASSPITSPGTQYF. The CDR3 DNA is TGTGCCAGCAGCCCCATAACTAGCCCCGGGACCCAGTACTTC.

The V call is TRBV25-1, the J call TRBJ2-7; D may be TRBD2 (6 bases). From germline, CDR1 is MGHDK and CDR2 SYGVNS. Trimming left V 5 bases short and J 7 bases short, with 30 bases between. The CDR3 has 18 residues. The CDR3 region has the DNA TGTGCCAGCAGTACGCACGACATCTTGGCTAGCGCGAAAGGGGAGCAGTACTTC. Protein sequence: CASSTHDILASAKGEQYF.

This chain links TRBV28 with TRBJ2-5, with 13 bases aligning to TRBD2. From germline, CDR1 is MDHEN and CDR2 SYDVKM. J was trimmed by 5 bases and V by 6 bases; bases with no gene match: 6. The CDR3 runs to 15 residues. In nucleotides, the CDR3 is TGTGCCAGCAGCCTTGGACTAGCGGGGGTGGAGACCCAGTACTTC. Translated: CASSLGLAGVETQYF. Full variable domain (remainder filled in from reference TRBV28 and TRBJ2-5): DVKVTQSSRYLVKRTGEKVFLECVQDMDHENMFWYRQDPGLGLRLIYFSYDVKMKEKGDIPEGYSVSREKKERFSLILESASTNQTSMYLCASSLGLAGVETQYFGPGTRLLVL.

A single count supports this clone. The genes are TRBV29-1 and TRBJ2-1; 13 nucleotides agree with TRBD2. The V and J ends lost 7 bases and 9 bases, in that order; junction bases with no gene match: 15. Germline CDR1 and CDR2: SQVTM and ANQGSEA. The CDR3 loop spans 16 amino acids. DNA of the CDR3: TGCAGCGGCTGTCCTCTACTAGCGGGAGGGCCTAGTGAGCAGTTCTTC. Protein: CSGCPLLAGGPSEQFF.

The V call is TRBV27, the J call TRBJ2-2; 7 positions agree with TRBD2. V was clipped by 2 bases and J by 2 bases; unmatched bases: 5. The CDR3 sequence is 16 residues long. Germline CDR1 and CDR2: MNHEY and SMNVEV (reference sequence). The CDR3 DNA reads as TGTGCCAGCAGTTTAGTGGGACTAACTAACACCGGGGAGCTGTTTTTT. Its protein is CASSLVGLTNTGELFF.

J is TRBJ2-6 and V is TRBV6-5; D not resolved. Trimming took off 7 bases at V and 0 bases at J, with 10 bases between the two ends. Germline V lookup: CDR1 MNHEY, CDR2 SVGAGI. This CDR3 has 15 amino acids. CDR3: CASTVLLSGANVLTF. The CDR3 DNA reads TGTGCCAGCACAGTGCTCCTCTCTGGGGCCAACGTCCTGACTTTC.

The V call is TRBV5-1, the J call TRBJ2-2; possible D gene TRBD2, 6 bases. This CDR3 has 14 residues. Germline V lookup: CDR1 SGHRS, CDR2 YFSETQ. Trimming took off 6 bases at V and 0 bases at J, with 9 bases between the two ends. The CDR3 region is CASTWGANTGELFF. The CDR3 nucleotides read TGCGCCAGCACGTGGGGGGCGAACACCGGGGAGCTGTTTTTT.

The CDR3: CASSLDWTAPEQYF. DNA for the CDR3: TGTGCCAGCAGCTTAGATTGGACTGCTCCCGAGCAGTACTTC. The chain combines TRBV11-3 with TRBJ2-7; tentatively, D is TRBD2 (5 bases). There are 14 residues in the CDR3. Trimming cost V 0 bases and J 6 bases, with 12 bases left between them. The germline CDR1 and CDR2 sequences are SGHNT and YENEEA.

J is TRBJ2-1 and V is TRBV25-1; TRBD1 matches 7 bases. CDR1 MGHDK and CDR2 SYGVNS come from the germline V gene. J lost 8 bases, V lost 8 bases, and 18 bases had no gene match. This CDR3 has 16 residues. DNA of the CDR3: TGTGCCAGCGCACACCTGGGACAGTTGACAGCATATGAGCAGTTCTTC. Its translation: CASAHLGQLTAYEQFF.

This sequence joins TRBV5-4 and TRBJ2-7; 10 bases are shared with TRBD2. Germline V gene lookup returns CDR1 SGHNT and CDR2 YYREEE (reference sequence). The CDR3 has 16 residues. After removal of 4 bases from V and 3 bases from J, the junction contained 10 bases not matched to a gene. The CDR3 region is CASSPWHASGSYEQYF. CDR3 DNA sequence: TGTGCCAGCAGCCCCTGGCACGCTAGCGGGAGCTACGAGCAGTACTTC. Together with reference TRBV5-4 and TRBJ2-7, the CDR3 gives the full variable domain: ETGVTQSPTHLIKTRGQQVTLRCSSQSGHNTVSWYQQALGQGPQFIFQYYREEENGRGNFPPRFSGLQFPNYSSELNVNALELDDSALYLCASSPWHASGSYEQYFGPGTRLTVT.

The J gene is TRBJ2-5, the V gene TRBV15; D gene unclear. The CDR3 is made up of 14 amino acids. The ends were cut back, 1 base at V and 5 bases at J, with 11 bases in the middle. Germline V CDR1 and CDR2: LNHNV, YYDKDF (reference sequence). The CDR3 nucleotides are TGTGCCACCAGCAGAGGGCGGCAGTCGGAGACCCAGTACTTC. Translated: CATSRGRQSETQYF.

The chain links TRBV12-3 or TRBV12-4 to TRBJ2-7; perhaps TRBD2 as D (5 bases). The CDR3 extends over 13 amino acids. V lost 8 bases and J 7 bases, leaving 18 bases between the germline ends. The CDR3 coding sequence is TGTGCCAGCCTTAGAACGGACTCGGGAGAGCAGTACTTC. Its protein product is CASLRTDSGEQYF.

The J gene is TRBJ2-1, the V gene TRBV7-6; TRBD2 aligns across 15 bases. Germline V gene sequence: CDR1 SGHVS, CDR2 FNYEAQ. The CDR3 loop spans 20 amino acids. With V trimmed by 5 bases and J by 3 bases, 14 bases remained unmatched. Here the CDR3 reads CASSPVRTSGRALFYNEQFF. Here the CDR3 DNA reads TGTGCCAGCAGCCCCGTTCGGACTAGCGGGAGGGCACTCTTCTACAATGAGCAGTTCTTC.

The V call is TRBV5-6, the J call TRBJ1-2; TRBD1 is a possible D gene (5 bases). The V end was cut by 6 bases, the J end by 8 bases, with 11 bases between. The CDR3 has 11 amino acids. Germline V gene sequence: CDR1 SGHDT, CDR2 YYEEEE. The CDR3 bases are TGTGCCAGCACCAGGGTTGGGGGCTACACCTTC. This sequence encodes CASTRVGGYTF.

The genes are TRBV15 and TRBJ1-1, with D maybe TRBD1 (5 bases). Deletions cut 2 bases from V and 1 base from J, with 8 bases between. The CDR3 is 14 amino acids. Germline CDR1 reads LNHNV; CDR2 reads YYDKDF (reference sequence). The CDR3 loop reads CATSRSDTNTEAFF. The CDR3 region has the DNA TGTGCCACCAGCAGATCGGACACGAACACTGAAGCTTTCTTT.

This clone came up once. CDR3 nucleotide sequence: TGTGCCAGCAGCCCAGTAGCGGGAGCCAGCTACGAGCAGTACTTC. It specifies CASSPVAGASYEQYF. This chain connects TRBV7-3 to TRBJ2-7; 9 nucleotides agree with TRBD2. Trimming removed 5 bases from V and 3 bases from J; junction bases left unmatched: 8. The germline CDR1 and CDR2 sequences are SGHTA and FQGTGA. The CDR3 is 15 residues long. Looking up the rest from reference TRBV7-3 and TRBJ2-7 gives the full variable domain: GAGVSQTPSNKVTEKGKYVELRCDPISGHTALYWYRQSLGQGPEFLIYFQGTGAADDSGLPNDRFFAVRPEGSVSTLKIQRTERGDSAVYLCASSPVAGASYEQYFGPGTRLTVT.

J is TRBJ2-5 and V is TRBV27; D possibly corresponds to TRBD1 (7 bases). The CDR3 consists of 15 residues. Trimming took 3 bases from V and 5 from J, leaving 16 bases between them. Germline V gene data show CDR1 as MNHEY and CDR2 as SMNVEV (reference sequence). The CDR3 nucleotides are TGTGCCAGCAGTTTCCTGACAGGGAGGTTTGAGACCCAGTACTTC. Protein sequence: CASSFLTGRFETQYF.

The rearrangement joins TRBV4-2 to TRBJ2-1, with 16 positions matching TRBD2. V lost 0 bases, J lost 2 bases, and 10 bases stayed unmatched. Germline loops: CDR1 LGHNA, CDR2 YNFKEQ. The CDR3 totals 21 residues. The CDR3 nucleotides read TGTGCCAGCAGCCAAGAAGTCGCGGGACTAGCGGGAGGGCTTCCCTACAATGAGCAGTTCTTC. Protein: CASSQEVAGLAGGLPYNEQFF.

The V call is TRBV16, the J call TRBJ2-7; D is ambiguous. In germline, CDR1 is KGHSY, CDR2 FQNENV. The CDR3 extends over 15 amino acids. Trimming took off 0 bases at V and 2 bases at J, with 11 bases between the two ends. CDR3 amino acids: CASSQSSFRTYEQYF. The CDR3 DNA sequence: TGTGCCAGCAGCCAATCATCATTCAGGACCTACGAGCAGTACTTC.

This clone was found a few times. The CDR3 sequence: CSASTGPVTNSPLHF. CDR3 in DNA: TGCAGTGCTAGTACAGGACCCGTGACAAATTCACCCCTCCACTTT. The rearrangement joins TRBV20-1 to TRBJ1-6; the D gene is possibly TRBD1 (5 bases). Trimming removed 3 bases at V and 7 bases at J, with 16 bases between. Germline CDR1 DFQATT, CDR2 SNEGSKA (reference sequence). The length of the CDR3 is 15 residues.

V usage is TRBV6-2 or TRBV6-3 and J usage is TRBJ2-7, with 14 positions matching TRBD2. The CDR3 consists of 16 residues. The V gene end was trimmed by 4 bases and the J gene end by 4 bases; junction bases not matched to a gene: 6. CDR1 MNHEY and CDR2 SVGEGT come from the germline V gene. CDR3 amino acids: CASSFRRTSGRYEQYF. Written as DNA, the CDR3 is TGTGCCAGCAGTTTCAGAAGGACTAGCGGGAGGTACGAGCAGTACTTC.

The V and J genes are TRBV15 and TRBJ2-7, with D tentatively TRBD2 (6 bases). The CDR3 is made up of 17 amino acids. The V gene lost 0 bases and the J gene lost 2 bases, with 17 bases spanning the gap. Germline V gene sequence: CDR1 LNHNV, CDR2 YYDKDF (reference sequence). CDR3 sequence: CATSRDPDGGNPYEQYF. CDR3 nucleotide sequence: TGTGCCACCAGCAGAGATCCCGATGGCGGGAATCCCTACGAGCAGTACTTC.

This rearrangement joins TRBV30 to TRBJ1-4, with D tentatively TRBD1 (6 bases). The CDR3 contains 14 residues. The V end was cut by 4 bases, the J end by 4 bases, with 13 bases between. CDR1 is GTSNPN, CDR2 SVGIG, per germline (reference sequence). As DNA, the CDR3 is TGTGCCTGGACCCCTGGGGGACATAATGAAAAACTGTTTTTT. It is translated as CAWTPGGHNEKLFF.

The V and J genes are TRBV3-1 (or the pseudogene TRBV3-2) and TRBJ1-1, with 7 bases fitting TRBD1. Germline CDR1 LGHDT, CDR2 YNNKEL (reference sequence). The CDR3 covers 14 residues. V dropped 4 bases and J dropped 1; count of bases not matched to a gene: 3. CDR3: CASSLGTENTEAFF. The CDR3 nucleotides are TGTGCCAGCAGCCTAGGGACAGAGAACACTGAAGCTTTCTTT.

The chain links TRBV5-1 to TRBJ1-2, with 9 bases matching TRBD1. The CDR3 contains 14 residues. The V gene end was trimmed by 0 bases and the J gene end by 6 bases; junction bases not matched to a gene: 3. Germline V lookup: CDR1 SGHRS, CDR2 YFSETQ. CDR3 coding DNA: TGCGCCAGCAGCTTGGATACAGGGGGCGATGGCTACACCTTC. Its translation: CASSLDTGGDGYTF.

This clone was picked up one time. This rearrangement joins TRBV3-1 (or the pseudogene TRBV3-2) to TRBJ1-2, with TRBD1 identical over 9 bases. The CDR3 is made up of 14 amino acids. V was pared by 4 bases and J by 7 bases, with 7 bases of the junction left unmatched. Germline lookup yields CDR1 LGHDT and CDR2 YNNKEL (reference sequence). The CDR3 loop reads CASSLRTGVGGYTF. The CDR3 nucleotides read TGTGCCAGCAGCCTACGGACAGGGGTGGGTGGCTACACCTTC.

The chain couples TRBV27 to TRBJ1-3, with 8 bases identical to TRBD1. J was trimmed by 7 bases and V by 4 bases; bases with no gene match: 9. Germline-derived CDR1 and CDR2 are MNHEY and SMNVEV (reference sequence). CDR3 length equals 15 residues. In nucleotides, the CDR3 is TGTGCCAGCAGTTGGACAGGGACCCCAGGGAACACCATATATTTT. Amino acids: CASSWTGTPGNTIYF.